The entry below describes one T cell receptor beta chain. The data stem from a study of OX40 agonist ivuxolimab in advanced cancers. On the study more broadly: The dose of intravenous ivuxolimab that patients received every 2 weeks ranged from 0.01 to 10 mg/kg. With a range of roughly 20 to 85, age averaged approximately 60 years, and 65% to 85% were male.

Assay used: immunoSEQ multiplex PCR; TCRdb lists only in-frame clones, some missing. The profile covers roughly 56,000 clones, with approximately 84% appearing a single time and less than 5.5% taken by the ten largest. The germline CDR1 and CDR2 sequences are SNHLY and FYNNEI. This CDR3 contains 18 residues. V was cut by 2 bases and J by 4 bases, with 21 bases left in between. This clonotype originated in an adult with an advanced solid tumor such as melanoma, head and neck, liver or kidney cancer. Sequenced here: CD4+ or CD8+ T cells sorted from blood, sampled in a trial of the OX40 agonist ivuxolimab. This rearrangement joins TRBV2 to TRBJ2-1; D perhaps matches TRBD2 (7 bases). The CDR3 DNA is TGTGCCAGCAGTGAAAGTACGACTCGGGGGGCTAGTTACAATGAGCAGTTCTTC. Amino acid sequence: CASSESTTRGASYNEQFF.